This T cell receptor (beta chain) came from a study of cytomegalovirus exposure and HLA in healthy donors. Study conclusions and caveats: Rarity characterized most TCR sequences, yet some public TCRs appeared in many donors.

Germline lookup yields CDR1 SGHRS and CDR2 YFSETQ. The CDR3 length is 15 residues. V lost 3 bases, J lost 2 bases, and 6 bases stayed unmatched. The protocol was immunoSEQ multiplex PCR, while the TCRdb copy is restricted to in-frame clones and leaves out a portion. The sample has some 240,000 clones, approximately 86% seen once. About this clone itself: Its specificity is not known.

The donors were members of the validation cohort, which comprised about 120 subjects and was separate from the first cohort of 666 subjects. The receptor was derived from a woman aged 30 to 39 in good health and CMV-seropositive. The V call is TRBV5-1, the J call TRBJ2-3; 7 nucleotides agree with TRBD1. Sequencing was performed on PBMCs. The chain's CDR3 is CASSSITGATDTQYF. In nucleotides, the CDR3 is TGCGCCAGCAGCTCGATTACAGGGGCCACAGATACGCAGTATTTT.